The rows below give T cell receptor beta chains drawn from one sample of a study of blood T cell repertoires in COVID-19. Here immunoSEQ multiplex PCR was the method, and the copy in TCRdb shows in-frame clones only, minus some. The sample includes tens of thousands of clones, roughly 92% of them seen just once. The sample consisted of peripheral blood. The receptors stem from a woman aged 60-75 years with active COVID-19. CDR3s include the opening cysteine and the closing phenylalanine or tryptophan. The D gene is left open where the match is weak. Rows may omit the clone size; those that give it use once, few, many or a size class.

J,size,D,V,DNA,CDR3
TRBJ2-2,-,TRBD1,TRBV24-1,TGTGCCACCAGTGATTCCGGGACAGGGGTTCCCGGGGAGCTGTTTTTT,CATSDSGTGVPGELFF
TRBJ2-2,-,TRBD2,TRBV29-1,TGCAGCGTTGAAGGCGGGGGGCCGAACACCGGGGAGCTGTTTTTT,CSVEGGGPNTGELFF
TRBJ2-2,once,-,TRBV6-5,TGTGCCAGCACCTACAGGGAGACGAACACCGGGGAGCTGTTTTTT,CASTYRETNTGELFF
TRBJ2-2,once,TRBD1,TRBV28,TGTGCCAGCAGGAGGGGACAGCTTACCGGGGAGCTGTTTTTT,CASRRGQLTGELFF
TRBJ1-2,-,-,TRBV15,TGTGCCACCAGCGGGTTTATGACAGGAAGGGGCTACACCTTC,CATSGFMTGRGYTF
TRBJ2-5,-,TRBD2,TRBV5-4,TGTGCCAGCAGCTTGACCCTAGCGGGAGGGGGGGAGACCCAGTACTTC,CASSLTLAGGGETQYF
TRBJ1-6,-,TRBD1,TRBV30,TGTGCCTGGAGTGAATGGGACAGGGGGCCGATCGAAAATTCACCCCTCCACTTT,CAWSEWDRGPIENSPLHF
TRBJ2-4,-,-,TRBV3-1/TRBV3-2,TGTGCCAGCAGCCAACTTGCGCTAGCCAAAAACATTCAGTACTTC,CASSQLALAKNIQYF
TRBJ2-1,once,TRBD1,TRBV5-1,TGCGCCAGCAGCAGGGGACAGAGGGCCAACAATGAGCAGTTCTTC,CASSRGQRANNEQFF
TRBJ2-1,-,-,TRBV5-1,TGCGCCAGCAGCTTGGCCCTTGCGGGCCTCTCCTACAATGAGCAGTTCTTC,CASSLALAGLSYNEQFF
TRBJ1-2,-,TRBD1,TRBV5-6,TGTGCCAGCAGCTTGCCCGGGACAGTTAGTGATGGCTACACCTTC,CASSLPGTVSDGYTF
TRBJ2-7,-,-,TRBV6-5,TGTGCCAGCAGTTCTGGGAGGTACGAGCAGTACTTC,CASSSGRYEQYF
TRBJ1-5,-,-,TRBV30,TGTGCCTGGAGTCACCGGGACAACCAGCCCCAGCATTTT,CAWSHRDNQPQHF
TRBJ2-1,-,TRBD2,TRBV5-4,TGTGCCAGCAGCTTGGTACGGACTAGCGGGACTTCCTACAATGAGCAGTTCTTC,CASSLVRTSGTSYNEQFF
TRBJ2-7,-,-,TRBV5-1,TGCGCCAGCAGCCAAGCAGGGGAGGGCTACGAGCAGTACTTC,CASSQAGEGYEQYF
TRBJ2-7,-,-,TRBV29-1,TGCAGCGTTGAAGCAGGGATCGACGAGCAGTACTTC,CSVEAGIDEQYF
TRBJ2-1,-,TRBD2,TRBV10-1,TGCGCCAGCAGTGAGTCCGGGACTAGCGGGGGGGCCGCCTACAATGAGCAGTTCTTC,CASSESGTSGGAAYNEQFF
TRBJ1-1,-,-,TRBV23-1,TGCGCCAGCAGTCAAGGTTGGAGGGCCCCGGGTGGCACTGAAGCTTTCTTT,CASSQGWRAPGGTEAFF
TRBJ1-4,once,-,TRBV3-1/TRBV3-2,TGTGCCAGCAGCCCGACAGGATATGCAACTAATGAAAAACTGTTTTTT,CASSPTGYATNEKLFF
TRBJ2-5,once,TRBD2,TRBV2,TGTGCCAGCAAAAGGCTAGCGGGGGCACAAGAGACCCAGTACTTC,CASKRLAGAQETQYF
TRBJ2-2,-,TRBD1,TRBV5-6,TGTGCCAGCAGCGCCCCGGGACAGGGGAGCACCGGGGAGCTGTTTTTT,CASSAPGQGSTGELFF
TRBJ2-7,-,-,TRBV29-1,TGCAGCGTTGGGCCGACAGGCCGGACCTACGAGCAGTACTTC,CSVGPTGRTYEQYF
TRBJ1-1,-,TRBD1,TRBV12-5,TGTGCTAGCCACCGGACAGGGGAGGCTGAAGCTTTCTTT,CASHRTGEAEAFF
TRBJ2-2,-,-,TRBV30,TGTGCCTGGAAAAGACCAGGGTCCGGGGAGCTGTTTTTT,CAWKRPGSGELFF
TRBJ2-7,-,-,TRBV9,TGTGCCAGCAGCGTAGATGGCAGGGACAACGAGCAGTACTTC,CASSVDGRDNEQYF
TRBJ1-2,-,TRBD1,TRBV19,TGTGCCAGTCACAAAGACAGGGAGGTCAGCGGCTACACCTTC,CASHKDREVSGYTF
TRBJ1-4,-,-,TRBV29-1,TGCAGCGTTGGGGAAGGGGGTTTCGGTGAAAAACTGTTTTTT,CSVGEGGFGEKLFF
TRBJ2-1,-,TRBD1,TRBV27,TGTGCCAGCAGTTTATTAAACAGGGGGCCTGAGCAGTTCTTC,CASSLLNRGPEQFF
TRBJ1-5,-,TRBD1,TRBV6-6,TGTGCCAGCAGCTTGGGGACAGGGCCCATCAATCAGCCCCAGCATTTT,CASSLGTGPINQPQHF
TRBJ1-4,-,TRBD1,TRBV11-2,TGTGCCAGCAGCTTAAGCGATTACGGGACAGGAATGTTTTTT,CASSLSDYGTGMFF
TRBJ2-1,-,TRBD1,TRBV28,TGTGCCAGCAGTTTCCAGGACAGGGTTGGGTTCTTC,CASSFQDRVGFF
TRBJ1-6,once,TRBD1,TRBV3-1/TRBV3-2,TGTGCCAGCAGCCAAGTTCATAAGGGGGCCCAGAATTCACCCCTCCACTTT,CASSQVHKGAQNSPLHF
TRBJ1-6,-,-,TRBV9,TGTGCCAGCAGCGTAGTGGAGAATTCACCCCTCCACTTT,CASSVVENSPLHF
TRBJ1-3,once,TRBD1,TRBV7-2,TGTGCCAGCAGCTCGTACCGGACAGGGGGTGGTGGAAACACCATATATTTT,CASSSYRTGGGGNTIYF
TRBJ1-1,-,TRBD1,TRBV14,TGTGCCAGCAGCCAGGGACAGGGGTTAGTGAAAGCTTTCTTT,CASSQGQGLVKAFF
TRBJ2-2,-,-,TRBV9,TGTGCCAGCAGCGTATTTGGGGGGATGGGGACCACCGGGGAGCTGTTTTTT,CASSVFGGMGTTGELFF
TRBJ2-6,-,-,TRBV5-4,TGTGCCAGCAGCTTGGCAACAACTGGGGCCAACGTCCTGACTTTC,CASSLATTGANVLTF
TRBJ1-3,-,-,TRBV15,TGTGCCACCAGCAAGCCAGGCAATGGAAACACCATATATTTT,CATSKPGNGNTIYF
TRBJ2-5,-,-,TRBV29-1,TGCAGCGCCTCTCCCCCAGGGGTCGAGACCCAGTACTTC,CSASPPGVETQYF
TRBJ1-3,-,-,TRBV18,TGTGCCAGCTCGCCGGACTCGGGAAACACCATATATTTT,CASSPDSGNTIYF
TRBJ1-2,-,TRBD1,TRBV18,TGTGCCAGCTCACCGGCAGGACAGGGGAACTATGGCTACACCTTC,CASSPAGQGNYGYTF
TRBJ2-3,few,-,TRBV19,TGTGCCAGTAGCTGGGGGGGGCGAAGCACAGATACGCAGTATTTT,CASSWGGRSTDTQYF
TRBJ1-2,-,-,TRBV3-1/TRBV3-2,TGTGCCAGCAGCCGGCAAGGAGTTGGTGGCGGCTACACCTTC,CASSRQGVGGGYTF
TRBJ2-3,once,TRBD2,TRBV28,TGTGCCAGCAGTTTTTCTCCGGGGACTAGCGGCACAGATACGCAGTATTTT,CASSFSPGTSGTDTQYF
TRBJ2-3,-,-,TRBV15,TGTGCCACCAGCAGAGGACAGAGCACAGATACGCAGTATTTT,CATSRGQSTDTQYF
TRBJ2-3,-,-,TRBV18,TGTGCCAGCTCACCACGGGAGACTATTAGCACAGATACGCAGTATTTT,CASSPRETISTDTQYF
TRBJ2-2,-,TRBD2,TRBV5-1,TGCGCCAGCGGGGTAGCGGGAAGCACCGGGGAGCTGTTTTTT,CASGVAGSTGELFF
TRBJ1-5,-,TRBD1,TRBV5-1,TGCGCCAGCAGCTTGGGACAGGGGAACAATCAGCCCCAGCATTTT,CASSLGQGNNQPQHF
TRBJ2-2,-,-,TRBV10-1,TGCGCCAGCAGTCAGGACATAAACACCGGGGAGCTGTTTTTT,CASSQDINTGELFF
TRBJ2-1,-,TRBD2,TRBV7-2,TGTGCCAGCAGCCTTAGCGGGAGCTCCTACAATGAGCAGTTCTTC,CASSLSGSSYNEQFF
TRBJ2-2,-,-,TRBV19,TGTGCCAGTAGTATAGACACAGGTTTAAGCACCGGGGAGCTGTTTTTT,CASSIDTGLSTGELFF
TRBJ2-7,-,-,TRBV7-2,TGTGCCAGCAGCTTAGTTAGCGGACCCTACGAGCAGTACTTC,CASSLVSGPYEQYF
TRBJ2-1,-,TRBD1,TRBV18,TGTGCCAGCTCACCAGAGATGACAGGGAGCAAAAACAATGAGCAGTTCTTC,CASSPEMTGSKNNEQFF
TRBJ2-5,-,TRBD2,TRBV7-6,TGTGCCAGCAGCTTTGGGGGGGGAGAGACCCAGTACTTC,CASSFGGGETQYF
TRBJ2-3,-,TRBD2,TRBV3-1/TRBV3-2,TGTGCCAGCAGCCCCCCGCAGGAGCGGGGTAATACGCAGTATTTT,CASSPPQERGNTQYF